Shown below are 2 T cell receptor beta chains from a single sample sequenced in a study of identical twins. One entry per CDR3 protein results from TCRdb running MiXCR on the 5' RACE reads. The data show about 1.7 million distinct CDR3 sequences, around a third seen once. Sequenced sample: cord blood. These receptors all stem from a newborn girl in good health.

The CDR3 spells CASSLWTSGGDNEQYF. The CDR3 DNA follows: TGTGCCAGCAGCTTATGGACTAGCGGGGGGGACAATGAGCAGTACTTC. The rearrangement joins TRBV3-1 to TRBJ2-5, with TRBD2 matching over 15 bases. The CDR3 totals 16 residues. Germline assignment: CDR1 LGHDT and CDR2 YNNKEL (reference sequence). V trimming: 5 bases; J trimming: 11 bases; junction bases outside the gene matches: 12.

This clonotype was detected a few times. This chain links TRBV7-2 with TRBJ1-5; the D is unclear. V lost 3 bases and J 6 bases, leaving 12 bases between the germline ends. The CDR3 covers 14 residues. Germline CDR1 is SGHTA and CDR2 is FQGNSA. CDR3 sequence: CASSFLGFSQPQHF. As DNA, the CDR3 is TGTGCCAGCAGCTTCCTAGGGTTTTCTCAGCCCCAGCATTTT.